This T cell receptor beta chain emerged from a study of beta chain features in type 1 diabetes (dated by TCRdb to 2016 to 2018). In terms of the full investigation: Mean age, gender distribution, total cell number and subset yield did not differ between patients and healthy donors. Across all samples, 90 million to 130 million sorted cells were examined, and cell number per subset correlated strongly with RNA yield. The study compared the TCRB repertoires of sorted circulating CD4+ T cell subsets in recently diagnosed type 1 diabetes patients with those in matched healthy donors. Regulatory and stem cell-like memory subsets were obtained from only 8 patients and roughly 8 healthy donors, while naive and central memory subsets were obtained from all 30 or so donors.

A single peripheral blood draw of approximately 110 mL on average was collected from each donor into heparinised tubes. A BD FACSAria II and a panel including CD45RO, CCR7, CD25, CD127, CD95 and CD27 were used to sort naive, central memory, regulatory and stem cell-like memory CD4+ T cells. A purity above 98% was achieved for all sorted populations. PBMCs were isolated right away by Lymphoprep density gradient centrifugation and were stained directly, without culture. Samples were stained and sorted in pairs, with one healthy donor and one patient per experiment, so that batch effects were minimized. The CDR3 spans 15 residues, from the cysteine through the phenylalanine. Only the CDR3 DNA stays, 45 bases, in frame from base 1. V loses 5 bases, J loses 0 bases, and the germline ends lie 8 bases apart. The germline V gene encodes CDR1 SEHNR and CDR2 FQNEAQ (reference sequence). The table lists this clone with a few counts. Its antigen remains unidentified. No base quality information exists; no much larger clone differs at one position.

The High Capacity cDNA Reverse Transcription Kit was used to reverse transcribe all of the isolated RNA, meaning that expressed TCRB transcripts were what got sequenced. Naive, central memory and regulatory T cell samples underwent deep immunoSEQ sequencing, averaging roughly 3.3 million total reads per sample. After sorted cells were lysed in RLT buffer, RNA was extracted with DNase-treated RNeasy Micro or Mini kits, with the choice depending on cell number. Each cell subset was processed on its own to prevent cross-contamination, while patient and healthy donor samples were processed together. TCRB sequences were amplified from cDNA with the immunoSEQ multiplex PCR, producing 87-bp fragments spanning the CDR3 region. The amplicons were sequenced using the Illumina HiSeq platform. In the authors' own workflow: PCR bias was computationally corrected using synthetic template baselines, reads within Hamming distance 2 were collapsed, and singletons that could not be merged were discarded. By aligning reads against IMGT, V, D and J genes, CDR3 length, and insertions or deletions at six rearrangement sites were assigned. Within each subset, clonotype counts were normalized to the number of sorted cells before true diversity and Gini coefficients were calculated with the tcR R package. Repertoire sharing was quantified using the overlap coefficient calculated on TCRB nucleotide sequences. Out-of-frame TCRB sequences from naive cells were analyzed as a proxy for the pre-selection repertoire. TCRdb took this table from immuneACCESS and kept in-frame rearrangements with V and J called. Such tables lack part of the clones; where checked against another copy, unresolved V genes explain under half of the gap, and the rest is unexplained. The V and J calls and the clone size are those of that table, but D and trimming were determined from the DNA. The sample table holds some 410,000 clones, of which around 10% were seen once. Over 0.035% of the sample rests with the top ten.

What the study reported, not specific to this receptor: Shorter templates might have been favored by PCR, but patient and control samples were amplified and corrected together, so both groups would have been affected equally by any skew. Patients with type 1 diabetes made fewer insertions and deleted more nucleotides at VDJ recombination sites, implying thymic rearrangement abnormalities. Because cDNA was sequenced instead of genomic DNA, highly expressing activated cells could be over-represented, though the groups showed no difference in activation or CD3 levels. HLA sub-analyses involved small numbers of individuals, so any influence of HLA type on TCRB rearrangement remained unresolved. Naive, central memory and regulatory TCRB repertoires appeared to be more alike among patients than among healthy donors. Type 1 diabetes patients showed a moderate but significant shortening of TCRB CDR3 length in all four CD4+ subsets.

Sequenced: naive CD4+ T cells from blood. The sample's cell subset or site label, in plain terms: true naive CD4+ T cells. The rearrangement combines TRBV7-9 with TRBJ2-6; the D gene cannot be resolved reliably. The TCR originated in a woman aged 18-29 years in good health. The CDR3 protein is CASSTRSSGANVLTF. The sequence in DNA is TGTGCCAGCAGCACACGGAGCTCTGGGGCCAACGTCCTGACTTTC.